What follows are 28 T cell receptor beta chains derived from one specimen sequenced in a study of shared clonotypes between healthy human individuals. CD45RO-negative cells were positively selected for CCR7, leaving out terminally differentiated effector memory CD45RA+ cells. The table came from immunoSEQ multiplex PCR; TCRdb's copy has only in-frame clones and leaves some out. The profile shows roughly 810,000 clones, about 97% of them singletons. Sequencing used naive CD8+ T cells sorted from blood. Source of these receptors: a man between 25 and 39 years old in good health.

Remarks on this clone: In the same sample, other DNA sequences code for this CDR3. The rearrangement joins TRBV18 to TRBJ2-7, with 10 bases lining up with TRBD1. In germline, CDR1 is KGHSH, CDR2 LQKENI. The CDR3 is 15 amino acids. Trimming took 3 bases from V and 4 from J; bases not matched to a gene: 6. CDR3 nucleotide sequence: TGTGCCAGCTCACCCCCCGGGACAGGGGATTACGAGCAGTACTTC. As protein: CASSPPGTGDYEQYF.

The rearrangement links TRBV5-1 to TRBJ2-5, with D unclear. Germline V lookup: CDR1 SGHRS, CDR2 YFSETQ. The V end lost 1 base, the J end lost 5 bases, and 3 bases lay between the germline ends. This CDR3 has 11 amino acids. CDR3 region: CASSLSETQYF. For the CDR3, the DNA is TGCGCCAGCAGCTTGTCCGAGACCCAGTACTTC.

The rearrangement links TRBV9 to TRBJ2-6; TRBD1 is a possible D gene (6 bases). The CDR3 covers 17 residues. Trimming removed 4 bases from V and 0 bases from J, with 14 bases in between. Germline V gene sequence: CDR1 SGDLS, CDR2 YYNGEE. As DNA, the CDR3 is TGTGCCAGCAGCAGCCGGGACAACTACTCTGGGGCCAACGTCCTGACTTTC. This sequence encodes CASSSRDNYSGANVLTF.

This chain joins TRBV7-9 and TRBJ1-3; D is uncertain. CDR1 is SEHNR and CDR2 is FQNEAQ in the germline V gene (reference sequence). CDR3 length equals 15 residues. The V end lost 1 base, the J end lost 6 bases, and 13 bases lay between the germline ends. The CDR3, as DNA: TGTGCCAGCAGCTTAGTAGGAGAACCTGAAAACACCATATATTTT. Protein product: CASSLVGEPENTIYF.

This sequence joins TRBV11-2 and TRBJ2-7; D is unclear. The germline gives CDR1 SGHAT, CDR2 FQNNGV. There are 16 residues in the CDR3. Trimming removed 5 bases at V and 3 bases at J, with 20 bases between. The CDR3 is CASSPRSGLRDYEQYF. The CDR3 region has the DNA TGTGCCAGCAGCCCCCGATCTGGGTTACGTGACTACGAGCAGTACTTC.

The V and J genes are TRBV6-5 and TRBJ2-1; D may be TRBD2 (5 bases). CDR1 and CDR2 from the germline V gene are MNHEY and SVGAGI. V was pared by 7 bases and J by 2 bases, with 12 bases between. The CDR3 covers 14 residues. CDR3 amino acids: CASIGSSPYNEQFF. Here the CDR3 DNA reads TGTGCCAGCATCGGATCTAGCCCCTACAATGAGCAGTTCTTC.

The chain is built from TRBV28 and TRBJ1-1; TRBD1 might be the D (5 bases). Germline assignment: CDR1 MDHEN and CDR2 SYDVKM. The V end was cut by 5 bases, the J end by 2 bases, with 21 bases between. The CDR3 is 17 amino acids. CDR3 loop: CASSLKVTGAINTEAFF. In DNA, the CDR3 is TGTGCCAGCAGTCTAAAGGTAACAGGTGCCATTAACACTGAAGCTTTCTTT.

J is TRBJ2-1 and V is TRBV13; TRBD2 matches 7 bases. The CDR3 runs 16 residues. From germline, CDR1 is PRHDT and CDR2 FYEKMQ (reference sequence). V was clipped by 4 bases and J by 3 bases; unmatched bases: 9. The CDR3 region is CASSSEASSGYNEQFF. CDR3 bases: TGTGCCAGCAGCTCCGAGGCGTCTAGCGGCTACAATGAGCAGTTCTTC.

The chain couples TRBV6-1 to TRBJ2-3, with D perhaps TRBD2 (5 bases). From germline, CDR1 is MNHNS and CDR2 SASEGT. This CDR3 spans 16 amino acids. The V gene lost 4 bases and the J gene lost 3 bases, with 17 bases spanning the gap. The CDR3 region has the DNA TGTGCCAGCAGTGCCCCGACCCCGGGCGGGACAGATACGCAGTATTTT. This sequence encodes CASSAPTPGGTDTQYF.

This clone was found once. In nucleotides, the CDR3 is TGTGCCAGCAGCGTAACCCCAGGCGGGGAGTCCACTGAAGCTTTCTTT. This codes for CASSVTPGGESTEAFF. The chain has TRBV9 and TRBJ1-1; D remains ambiguous. This CDR3 region has 16 residues. CDR1 SGDLS and CDR2 YYNGEE come from the germline V gene. Trimming pared 1 base from V and 4 bases from J, leaving 17 bases between.

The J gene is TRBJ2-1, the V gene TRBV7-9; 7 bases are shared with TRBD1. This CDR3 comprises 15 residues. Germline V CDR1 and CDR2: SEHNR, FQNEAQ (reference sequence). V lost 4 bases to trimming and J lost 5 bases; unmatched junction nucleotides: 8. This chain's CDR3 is CASSSGGEGHNEQFF. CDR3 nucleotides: TGTGCCAGCAGCTCAGGGGGTGAAGGACACAATGAGCAGTTCTTC.

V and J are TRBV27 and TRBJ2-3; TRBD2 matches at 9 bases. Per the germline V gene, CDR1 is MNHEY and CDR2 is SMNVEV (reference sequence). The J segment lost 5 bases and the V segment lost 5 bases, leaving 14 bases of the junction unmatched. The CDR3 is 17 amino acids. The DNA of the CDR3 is TGTGCCAGCAGTCCTGATTATAGCGGGAGCGGTGGAGATACGCAGTATTTT. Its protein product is CASSPDYSGSGGDTQYF.

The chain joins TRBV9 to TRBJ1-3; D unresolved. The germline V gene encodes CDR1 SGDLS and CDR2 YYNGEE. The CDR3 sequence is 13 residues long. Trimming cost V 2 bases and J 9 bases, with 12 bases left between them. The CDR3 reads CASSVPPSCTIYF. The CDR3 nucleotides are TGTGCCAGCAGCGTGCCTCCATCATGCACCATATATTTT.

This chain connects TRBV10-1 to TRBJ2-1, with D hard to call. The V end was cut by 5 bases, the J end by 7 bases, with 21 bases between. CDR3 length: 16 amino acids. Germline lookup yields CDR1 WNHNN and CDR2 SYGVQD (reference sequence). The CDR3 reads CASSYTRQTTRNEQFF. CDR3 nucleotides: TGCGCCAGCAGTTACACACGCCAAACAACTCGAAATGAGCAGTTCTTC.

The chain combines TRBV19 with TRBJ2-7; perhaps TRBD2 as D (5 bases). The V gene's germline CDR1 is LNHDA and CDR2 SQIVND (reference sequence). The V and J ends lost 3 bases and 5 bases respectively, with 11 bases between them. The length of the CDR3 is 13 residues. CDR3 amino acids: CASSIQTGNEQYF. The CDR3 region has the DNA TGTGCCAGTAGTATCCAGACGGGAAACGAGCAGTACTTC.

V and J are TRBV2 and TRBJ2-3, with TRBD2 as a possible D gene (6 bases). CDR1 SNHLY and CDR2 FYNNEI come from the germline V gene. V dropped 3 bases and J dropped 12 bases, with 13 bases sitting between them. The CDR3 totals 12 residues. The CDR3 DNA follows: TGTGCCAGCAGTGACCATCCGCGGGACCAGTATTTT. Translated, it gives CASSDHPRDQYF. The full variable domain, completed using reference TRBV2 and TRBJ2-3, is EPEVTQTPSHQVTQMGQEVILRCVPISNHLYFYWYRQILGQKVEFLVSFYNNEISEKSEIFDDQFSVERPDGSNFTLKIRSTKLEDSAMYFCASSDHPRDQYFGPGTRLTVL.

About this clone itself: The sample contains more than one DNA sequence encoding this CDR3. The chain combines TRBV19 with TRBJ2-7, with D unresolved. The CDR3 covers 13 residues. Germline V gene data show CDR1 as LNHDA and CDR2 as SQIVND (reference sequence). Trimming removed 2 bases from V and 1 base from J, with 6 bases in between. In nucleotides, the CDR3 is TGTGCCAGTAGTATAAGCTCTTCCTACGAGCAGTACTTC. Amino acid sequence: CASSISSSYEQYF.

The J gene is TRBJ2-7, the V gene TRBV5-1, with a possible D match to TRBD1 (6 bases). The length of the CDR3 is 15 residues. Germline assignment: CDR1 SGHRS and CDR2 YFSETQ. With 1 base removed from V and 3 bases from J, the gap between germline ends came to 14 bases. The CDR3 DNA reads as TGCGCCAGCAGCTTGAGAAGTGACAGGTACTACGAGCAGTACTTC. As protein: CASSLRSDRYYEQYF. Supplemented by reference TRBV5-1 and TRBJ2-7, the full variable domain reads KAGVTQTPRYLIKTRGQQVTLSCSPISGHRSVSWYQQTPGQGLQFLFEYFSETQRNKGNFPGRFSGRQFSNSRSEMNVSTLELGDSALYLCASSLRSDRYYEQYFGPGTRLTVT.

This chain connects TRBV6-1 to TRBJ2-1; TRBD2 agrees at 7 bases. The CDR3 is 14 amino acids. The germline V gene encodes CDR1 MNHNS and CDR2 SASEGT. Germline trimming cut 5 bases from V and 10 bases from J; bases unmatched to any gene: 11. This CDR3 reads CASSIGGTLGEQFF. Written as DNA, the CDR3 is TGTGCCAGCAGTATCGGGGGGACCCTGGGGGAGCAGTTCTTC.

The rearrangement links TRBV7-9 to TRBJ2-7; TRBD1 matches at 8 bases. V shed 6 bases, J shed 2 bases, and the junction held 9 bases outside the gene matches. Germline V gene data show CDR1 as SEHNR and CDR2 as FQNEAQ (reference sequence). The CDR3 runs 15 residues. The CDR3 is CASSSERTGPYEQYF. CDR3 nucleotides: TGTGCCAGCAGTTCGGAACGGACAGGGCCCTACGAGCAGTACTTC.

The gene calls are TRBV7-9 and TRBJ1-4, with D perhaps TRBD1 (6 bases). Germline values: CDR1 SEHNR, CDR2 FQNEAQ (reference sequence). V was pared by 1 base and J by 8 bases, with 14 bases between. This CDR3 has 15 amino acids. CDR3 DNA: TGTGCCAGCAGCTTAGTTGGGGGCGCGGAGGAAAAACTGTTTTTT. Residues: CASSLVGGAEEKLFF.

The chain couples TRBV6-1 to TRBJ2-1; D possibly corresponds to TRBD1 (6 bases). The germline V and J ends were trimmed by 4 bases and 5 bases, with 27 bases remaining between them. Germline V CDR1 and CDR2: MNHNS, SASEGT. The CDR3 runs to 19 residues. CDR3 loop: CASSGSDTVLGQFNNEQFF. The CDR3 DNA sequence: TGTGCCAGCAGTGGAAGTGACACGGTTTTAGGACAGTTCAACAATGAGCAGTTCTTC.

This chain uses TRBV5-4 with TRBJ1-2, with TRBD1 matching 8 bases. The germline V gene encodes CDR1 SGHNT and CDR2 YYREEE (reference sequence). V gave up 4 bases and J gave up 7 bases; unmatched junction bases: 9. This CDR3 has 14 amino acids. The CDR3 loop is CASSLQGQGGGYTF. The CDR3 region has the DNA TGTGCCAGCAGCCTGCAAGGACAGGGTGGTGGCTACACCTTC.

The CDR3 region has the DNA TGTGCCAGCAGTGAATTATGGTCTGGGGCCAACGTCCTGACTTTC. Residues: CASSELWSGANVLTF. The rearrangement uses TRBV25-1 and TRBJ2-6, with D unresolved. V was cut by 1 base and J by 1 base, with 5 bases left in between. Per germline, CDR1 MGHDK and CDR2 SYGVNS. The CDR3 runs 15 residues.

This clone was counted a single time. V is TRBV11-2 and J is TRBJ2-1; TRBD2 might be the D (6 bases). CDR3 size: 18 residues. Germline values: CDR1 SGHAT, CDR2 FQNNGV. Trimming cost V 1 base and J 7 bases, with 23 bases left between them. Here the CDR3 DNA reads TGTGCCAGCAGCTTAGGTTGGGGCGAGAATAGCGGCGGGAATGAGCAGTTCTTC. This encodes CASSLGWGENSGGNEQFF.

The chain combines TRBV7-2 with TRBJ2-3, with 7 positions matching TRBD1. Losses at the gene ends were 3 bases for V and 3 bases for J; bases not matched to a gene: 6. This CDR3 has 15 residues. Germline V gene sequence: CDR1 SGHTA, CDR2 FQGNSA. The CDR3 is CASSFEGAWTDTQYF. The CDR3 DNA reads TGTGCCAGCAGCTTTGAGGGGGCCTGGACAGATACGCAGTATTTT.

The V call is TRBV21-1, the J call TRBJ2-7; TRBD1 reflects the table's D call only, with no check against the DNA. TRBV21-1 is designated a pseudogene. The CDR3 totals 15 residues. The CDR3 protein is CASSDRDRRYYEQYF. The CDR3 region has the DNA TGTGCCAGCAGCGACCGGGACAGGAGGTACTACGAGCAGTACTTC.

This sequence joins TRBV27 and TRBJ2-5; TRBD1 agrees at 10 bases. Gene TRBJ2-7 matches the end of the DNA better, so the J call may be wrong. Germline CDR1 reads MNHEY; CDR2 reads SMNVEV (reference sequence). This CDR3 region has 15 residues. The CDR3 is CASSSTGTGEYEQYF. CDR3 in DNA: TGTGCCAGCAGTTCCACCGGGACAGGGGAATACGAGCAGTACTTC.